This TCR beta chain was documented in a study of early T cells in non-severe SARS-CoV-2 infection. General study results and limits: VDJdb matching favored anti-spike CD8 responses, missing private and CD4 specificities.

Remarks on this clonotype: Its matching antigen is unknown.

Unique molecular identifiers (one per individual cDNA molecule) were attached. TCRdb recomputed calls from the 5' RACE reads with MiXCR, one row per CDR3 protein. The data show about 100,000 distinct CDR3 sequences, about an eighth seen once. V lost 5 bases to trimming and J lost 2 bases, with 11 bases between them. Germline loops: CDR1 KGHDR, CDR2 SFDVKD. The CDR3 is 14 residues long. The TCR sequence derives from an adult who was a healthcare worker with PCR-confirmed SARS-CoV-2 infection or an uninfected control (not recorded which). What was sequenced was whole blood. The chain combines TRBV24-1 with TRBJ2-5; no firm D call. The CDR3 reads CATSGRQPQETQYF. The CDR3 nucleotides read TGTGCCACCAGTGGACGACAACCACAAGAGACCCAGTACTTC.